This T cell receptor (beta chain) emerged from a study of T cell repertoires in cytomegalovirus infection. Study summary: Indications came from public TCR beta signatures; they pointed to CMV infection and to a matching HLA type.

TCRdb recomputed calls from the reads with MiXCR, one row per CDR3 protein. The sample lists about 740,000 distinct CDR3 sequences; around a third were seen once. Overall study findings and caveats: Cumulative frequency (of public TCR beta family members) identified carriers of CMV plus the relevant HLA. HLA-C-restricted CMV-specific TCR beta clonotypes were dominant in the ex vivo response.

V was shortened by 4 bases and J by 7 bases, with 17 bases between the two germline ends. Per the germline V gene, CDR1 is PRHDT and CDR2 is FYEKMQ (reference sequence). The CDR3 has 14 residues. To note about this clonotype: Its specificity is unknown.

Specimen: cultured PBMCs, collected from culture after CMV antigen stimulation. This chain joins TRBV13 and TRBJ2-7; D gene uncertain. This sequence originates from a human donor in good health (CMV status not recorded). Some clones in this sample may be carry-over from other donors' samples. The CDR3 sequence: CASSWGTAPGEQYF. DNA of the CDR3: TGTGCCAGCAGCTGGGGAACGGCGCCGGGTGAGCAGTACTTC.